The clone carrying this TCR beta chain showed up just once. The repertoire was sequenced with immunoSEQ multiplex PCR; TCRdb's copy has only in-frame clones and lacks some. The sample records 200,000 to 250,000 clones, around 88% being singletons. The record originates from a study of blood T cell repertoires in COVID-19. After removal of 0 bases from V and 8 bases from J, the junction contained 7 bases not matched to a gene. The germline CDR1 and CDR2 sequences are LNHNV and YYDKDF (reference sequence). This CDR3 is built from 15 residues. The V gene is TRBV15, the J gene TRBJ2-1; 7 positions agree with TRBD2. The receptor comes from a woman aged 45 to 65 with acute COVID-19. The sequencing sample was made of PBMCs or T cells enriched from blood (not recorded which). The CDR3 nucleotides read TGTGCCACCAGCAGAGAGTTACTAGCGCTCGATGAGCAGTTCTTC. This encodes CATSRELLALDEQFF.